These 9 T cell receptor beta chains were all obtained from the same sample, sequenced in a study of cytomegalovirus exposure and HLA in healthy donors. PCR used 60 Vbeta primers and 13 Jbeta primers. The assay was immunoSEQ multiplex PCR, and TCRdb's table has in-frame clones only and misses some. The table has about 110,000 clones, 65% to 80% seen once. The sequenced sample was PBMCs. Every receptor here comes from a man aged 25 to 45 in good health and CMV-seropositive.

The V call is TRBV19, the J call TRBJ2-1; D perhaps matches TRBD1 (5 bases). CDR3 length: 15 amino acids. Looked up from germline, CDR1 is LNHDA and CDR2 is SQIVND (reference sequence). V lost 0 bases and J 6 bases, leaving 12 bases between the germline ends. The CDR3 reads CASSIDLRVPNEQFF. The CDR3 DNA follows: TGTGCCAGTAGTATAGATCTCAGGGTACCCAATGAGCAGTTCTTC. Combining the CDR3 with reference TRBV19 and TRBJ2-1 gives the whole variable domain DGGITQSPKYLFRKEGQNVTLSCEQNLNHDAMYWYRQDPGQGLRLIYYSQIVNDFQKGDIAEGYSVSREKKESFPLTVTSAQKNPTAFYLCASSIDLRVPNEQFFGPGTRLTVL.

This clone turned up a few times. The J gene is TRBJ2-7, the V gene TRBV2; the D is unclear. V was trimmed by 0 bases and J by 6 bases, leaving 9 bases between them. The CDR3 has 13 amino acids. The V gene's germline CDR1 is SNHLY and CDR2 FYNNEI. The CDR3 region is CASSEARRSEQYF. The CDR3 nucleotides are TGTGCCAGCAGTGAAGCGAGGCGGTCCGAGCAGTACTTC.

The V call is TRBV10-2, the J call TRBJ2-5; 10 bases are a match to TRBD1. Germline assignment: CDR1 WSHSY and CDR2 SAAADI. This CDR3 has 16 residues. J lost 4 bases, V lost 6 bases, and 11 bases had no gene match. CDR3 sequence: CASRGDRGLVGETQYF. In DNA form, the CDR3 reads TGCGCCAGCAGAGGGGACAGGGGATTAGTAGGAGAGACCCAGTACTTC.

The chain joins TRBV18 to TRBJ2-7; 9 bases fit TRBD1. The CDR3 has 15 residues. The junction had 5 bases not matched to a gene; V was cut back by 1 base and J by 4 bases. Germline V lookup: CDR1 KGHSH, CDR2 LQKENI. Written as DNA, the CDR3 is TGTGCCAGCTCACCACGCGGGACAGGGAAGTACGAGCAGTACTTC. This codes for CASSPRGTGKYEQYF.

J is TRBJ1-1 and V is TRBV28; 9 nucleotides line up with TRBD1. Germline lookup yields CDR1 MDHEN and CDR2 SYDVKM. Unmatched junction bases numbered 5, after V lost 4 bases and J lost 8 bases. The CDR3 sequence is 13 residues long. The CDR3 sequence: CASSSDRGLEAFF. CDR3 DNA sequence: TGTGCCAGCAGTTCGGACAGGGGTCTCGAAGCTTTCTTT.

A single count supports this clone. The V call is TRBV6-4, the J call TRBJ2-3; 8 bases align to TRBD2. This CDR3 spans 14 amino acids. From germline, CDR1 is MRHNA and CDR2 SNTAGT. J lost 4 bases, V lost 0 bases, and 0 bases had no gene match. As DNA, the CDR3 is TGTGCCAGCAGTGACTCGCGGGGGGCAGATACGCAGTATTTT. Its protein is CASSDSRGADTQYF.

The rearrangement links TRBV5-1 to TRBJ1-1; possibly TRBD1 for D (6 bases). The length of the CDR3 is 14 residues. Trimming left V 4 bases short and J 4 bases short, with 14 bases between. Germline loops: CDR1 SGHRS, CDR2 YFSETQ. CDR3 in DNA: TGCGCCAGCAGCCCTGGGGGGGCGGGCACTGAAGCTTTCTTT. Translated: CASSPGGAGTEAFF.

The chain joins TRBV19 to TRBJ1-6; D remains unclear. CDR3 length: 14 amino acids. V dropped 1 base and J dropped 10 bases, with 11 bases sitting between them. Germline values: CDR1 LNHDA, CDR2 SQIVND (reference sequence). CDR3 sequence reads: CASSIVTLESPLHF. The CDR3 DNA sequence: TGTGCCAGTAGTATAGTGACTCTAGAATCACCCCTCCACTTT.

The chain carries TRBV7-2 and TRBJ2-1; 13 nucleotides match TRBD2. V shed 1 base, J shed 6 bases, and the junction held 0 bases outside the gene matches. Looked up from germline, CDR1 is SGHTA and CDR2 is FQGNSA. The CDR3 runs 15 residues. The CDR3 DNA follows: TGTGCCAGCAGCTTAGGACTAGCGGGGGGCAATGAGCAGTTCTTC. Residues: CASSLGLAGGNEQFF.